This T cell receptor (beta chain) is drawn from a study of blood T cell repertoires in COVID-19. V was trimmed by 0 bases and J by 0 bases, leaving 9 bases between them. The CDR3 runs 17 residues. Germline V gene data show CDR1 as LGHNT and CDR2 as FRNRAP. Assay used: immunoSEQ multiplex PCR; TCRdb lists only in-frame clones, some missing. The sample records a few hundred thousand clones, 80% to 90% being singletons. Source material: peripheral blood. The TCR was taken from a woman in her thirties or forties with acute or convalescent COVID-19. V is TRBV12-5 and J is TRBJ1-6; D remains unclear. This chain's CDR3 is CASGLVVASSYNSPLHF. CDR3 in DNA: TGTGCTAGTGGTTTGGTAGTAGCTAGCTCCTATAATTCACCCCTCCACTTT.